This TCR beta chain was retrieved from a study of shared clonotypes between healthy human individuals. Repertoires were generated with immunoSEQ multiplex PCR, while TCRdb's copy carries only in-frame clones and drops some. The sample includes about 2,200,000 clones, around 93% of them seen just once. CD8 cells classed as naive were CD45RO-negative and positively selected for CCR7, excluding terminally differentiated effector memory CD45RA+ cells. The CDR3 contains 12 residues. The germline V gene encodes CDR1 SQVTM and CDR2 ANQGSEA. Between the trimmed V and J ends, which lost 3 bases and 4 bases, there was a span of 9 bases.

Sequenced material: naive CD8+ T cells from PBMCs. This chain uses TRBV29-1 with TRBJ1-2; possible D gene TRBD1, 5 bases. The TCR was taken from a young man in good health. Some clones in this sample may be carry-over from other donors' samples. CDR3 sequence: CSVDGDLYGYTF. The CDR3 DNA is TGCAGCGTTGACGGGGACCTCTATGGCTACACCTTC. Filled out from reference TRBV29-1 and TRBJ1-2, the complete variable domain reads SAVISQKPSRDICQRGTSLTIQCQVDSQVTMMFWYRQQPGQSLTLIATANQGSEATYESGFVIDKFPISRPNLTFSTLTVSNMSPEDSSIYLCSVDGDLYGYTFGSGTRLTVV.